Below, 24 T cell receptor beta chains from the same sample are listed, as sequenced in a study of blood T cell repertoires in COVID-19. Clones were read by immunoSEQ multiplex PCR, and TCRdb kept only the in-frame ones, dropping some. The top ten clones hold over 8.5% of a sample with roughly 100,000 clones, roughly 79% of them seen once. The material sequenced was peripheral blood. Source of these receptors: a woman in her 70s with acute or convalescent COVID-19.

This rearrangement joins TRBV28 to TRBJ1-1; weak D call: TRBD1 (6 bases). Germline V lookup: CDR1 MDHEN, CDR2 SYDVKM. CDR3 length equals 17 residues. V was shortened by 4 bases and J by 0 bases, with 18 bases between the two germline ends. As DNA, the CDR3 is TGTGCCAGCAGTTATCTGGGACCAGGGGCCATGAACACTGAAGCTTTCTTT. It codes for CASSYLGPGAMNTEAFF.

The chain uses TRBV4-3 and TRBJ1-2; 8 bases map to TRBD1. V lost 3 bases, J lost 11 bases, and 8 bases stayed unmatched. Germline V lookup: CDR1 LGHNA, CDR2 YSLEER. The CDR3 covers 13 residues. For the CDR3, the DNA is TGCGCCAGCAGCCATGAAATCCACAGGGGGTACACCTTC. Amino acid sequence: CASSHEIHRGYTF.

This clone has only a few counts. The chain recombines TRBV6-5 with TRBJ2-3; 7 nucleotides line up with TRBD2. Germline V gives CDR1 MNHEY, CDR2 SVGAGI. The ends lost 2 bases at V and 5 bases at J; junction bases unmatched: 7. CDR3 length equals 15 residues. The CDR3 region is CASSYGGGIGDTQYF. For the CDR3, the DNA is TGTGCCAGCAGTTACGGGGGGGGGATTGGAGATACGCAGTATTTT.

This clone was detected a few times. The V and J genes are TRBV7-2 and TRBJ1-5, with TRBD1 identical over 9 bases. This CDR3 is 14 amino acids long. Germline CDR1 and CDR2: SGHTA and FQGNSA. The J segment lost 8 bases and the V segment lost 4 bases, leaving 6 bases of the junction unmatched. The CDR3 coding sequence is TGTGCCAGCAGCTCCGACAGGGGGAGGGAGCCCCAGCATTTT. This gives the protein CASSSDRGREPQHF.

The gene calls are TRBV18 and TRBJ2-7, with D possibly matching TRBD2 (6 bases). Looked up from germline, CDR1 is KGHSH and CDR2 is LQKENI. This CDR3 region has 15 residues. The V end lost 3 bases, the J end lost 4 bases, and 16 bases lay between the germline ends. CDR3 in amino acids: CASSPGTGSTYEQYF. Written as DNA, the CDR3 is TGTGCCAGCTCACCCGGAACCGGGAGTACTTACGAGCAGTACTTC.

The gene calls are TRBV30 and TRBJ1-4, with D possibly being TRBD1 (6 bases). V was clipped by 3 bases and J by 7 bases, with 15 bases between them. Germline V gives CDR1 GTSNPN, CDR2 SVGIG (reference sequence). The CDR3 covers 14 residues. In DNA form, the CDR3 reads TGTGCCTGGAGCGGCAGGGTAGGGGGTGAAAAACTGTTTTTT. It yields the protein CAWSGRVGGEKLFF.

The V call is TRBV5-6, the J call TRBJ1-2, with D possibly matching TRBD1 (6 bases). V lost 3 bases and J 10 bases, leaving 16 bases between the germline ends. Germline V gives CDR1 SGHDT, CDR2 YYEEEE. The CDR3 runs to 13 residues. The CDR3 reads CASSWGQGQDYTF. The CDR3 coding sequence is TGTGCCAGCAGCTGGGGGCAGGGTCAGGACTACACCTTC.

The chain carries TRBV11-2 and TRBJ1-3; 8 bases are a match to TRBD1. J lost 4 bases, V lost 6 bases, and 5 bases had no gene match. The CDR3 contains 14 residues. Germline V lookup: CDR1 SGHAT, CDR2 FQNNGV. The CDR3 DNA sequence: TGTGCCAGCAGACTCCGGGACAGGGGAAACACCATATATTTT. Its translation is CASRLRDRGNTIYF.

This chain uses TRBV3-1 (or the pseudogene TRBV3-2) with TRBJ1-5; the D gene is possibly TRBD1 (5 bases). The CDR3 has 13 amino acids. Looked up from germline, CDR1 is LGHDT and CDR2 is YNNKEL (reference sequence). V was shortened by 4 bases and J by 7 bases, with 11 bases between the two germline ends. The CDR3 loop reads CASSLRVGQPQHF. CDR3 bases: TGTGCCAGCAGCCTCAGGGTCGGCCAGCCCCAGCATTTT.

The chain is built from TRBV3-1 (or the pseudogene TRBV3-2) and TRBJ1-4; weak D call: TRBD1 (6 bases). CDR1 and CDR2 (germline): LGHDT, YNNKEL (reference sequence). Deletions cut 2 bases from V and 4 bases from J, with 8 bases between. The CDR3 is 14 residues long. The CDR3 region is CASSQRTVNEKLFF. The CDR3 bases are TGTGCCAGCAGCCAACGGACAGTTAATGAAAAACTGTTTTTT.

This chain joins TRBV27 and TRBJ1-6, with D possibly matching TRBD1 (5 bases). The germline V gene has CDR1 MNHEY and CDR2 SMNVEV (reference sequence). The CDR3 runs to 15 residues. V was shortened by 5 bases and J by 7 bases, with 15 bases between the two germline ends. CDR3 protein: CASSPTTVPNSPLHF. The DNA of the CDR3 is TGTGCCAGCAGTCCGACGACAGTGCCCAATTCACCCCTCCACTTT.

The chain has TRBV6-1 and TRBJ2-2, with D perhaps matching TRBD2 (6 bases). This CDR3 has 18 amino acids. Germline CDR1 MNHNS, CDR2 SASEGT. Trimming left V 4 bases short and J 4 bases short, with 22 bases between. CDR3 nucleotides: TGTGCCAGCAGTGGCCCGGGACTTACCGCCAAACCCACCGGGGAGCTGTTTTTT. It yields the protein CASSGPGLTAKPTGELFF.

The chain joins TRBV19 to TRBJ2-2, with 7 bases lining up with TRBD1. CDR3 length equals 16 residues. J lost 1 base, V lost 5 bases, and 7 bases had no gene match. Per the germline V gene, CDR1 is LNHDA and CDR2 is SQIVND (reference sequence). CDR3 sequence reads: CASSSEGDRNTGELFF. In DNA form, the CDR3 reads TGTGCCAGTAGTTCCGAGGGGGACAGGAACACCGGGGAGCTGTTTTTT.

The chain employs TRBV7-9 and TRBJ1-2; weak D call: TRBD1 (6 bases). Germline V gene data show CDR1 as SEHNR and CDR2 as FQNEAQ (reference sequence). Between the trimmed V and J ends, which lost 1 base and 5 bases, there was a span of 14 bases. This CDR3 is 15 amino acids long. CDR3 nucleotides: TGTGCCAGCAGCTTAGGGGGACACGGATGGTATGGCTACACCTTC. Translation gives CASSLGGHGWYGYTF.

For the CDR3, the DNA is TGTGCCATCAGTGGGACCGGGACAGGGTCGGGTCGCACTGAAGCTTTCTTT. The encoded protein is CAISGTGTGSGRTEAFF. The chain recombines TRBV10-3 with TRBJ1-1; 9 nucleotides line up with TRBD1. J was trimmed by 4 bases and V by 4 bases; bases with no gene match: 13. Germline V CDR1 and CDR2: ENHRY, SYGVKD. CDR3 length: 17 residues.

This chain joins TRBV28 and TRBJ1-1; D perhaps matches TRBD1 (5 bases). The CDR3 runs to 14 residues. Trimming shortened V by 6 bases and J by 2 bases, and 13 bases separated the two germline ends. Germline assignment: CDR1 MDHEN and CDR2 SYDVKM. CDR3 DNA: TGTGCCAGCAGCGCCACAGGATACAACACTGAAGCTTTCTTT. This gives the protein CASSATGYNTEAFF.

The V and J genes are TRBV29-1 and TRBJ1-1, with TRBD1 identical over 11 bases. The CDR3 extends over 12 amino acids. V lost 6 bases to trimming and J lost 11 bases; unmatched junction nucleotides: 8. Germline V gene lookup returns CDR1 SQVTM and CDR2 ANQGSEA. Here the CDR3 reads CSVGDRGAWAFF. The CDR3 DNA follows: TGCAGCGTGGGGGACAGGGGGGCGTGGGCTTTCTTT.

The rearrangement joins TRBV9 to TRBJ2-1; D is possibly TRBD1 (5 bases). This CDR3 region has 15 residues. V lost 0 bases and J lost 5, with 12 bases in between. Germline assignment: CDR1 SGDLS and CDR2 YYNGEE. The CDR3 protein is CASSVGLGAHNEQFF. CDR3 DNA: TGTGCCAGCAGCGTAGGGCTAGGGGCCCACAATGAGCAGTTCTTC. Filled out from reference TRBV9 and TRBJ2-1, the complete variable domain reads DSGVTQTPKHLITATGQRVTLRCSPRSGDLSVYWYQQSLDQGLQFLIQYYNGEERAKGNILERFSAQQFPDLHSELNLSSLELGDSALYFCASSVGLGAHNEQFFGPGTRLTVL.

The chain couples TRBV5-1 to TRBJ2-7; TRBD1 matches 9 bases. Germline values: CDR1 SGHRS, CDR2 YFSETQ. This CDR3 region has 15 residues. Unmatched junction bases numbered 7, after V lost 4 bases and J lost 2 bases. DNA of the CDR3: TGCGCCAGCAGCGAAAGGACAGGGGTGCCCTACGAGCAGTACTTC. This translates into CASSERTGVPYEQYF. Full variable domain (remainder filled in from reference TRBV5-1 and TRBJ2-7): KAGVTQTPRYLIKTRGQQVTLSCSPISGHRSVSWYQQTPGQGLQFLFEYFSETQRNKGNFPGRFSGRQFSNSRSEMNVSTLELGDSALYLCASSERTGVPYEQYFGPGTRLTVT.

This chain connects TRBV7-2 to TRBJ2-5, with a possible D match to TRBD2 (7 bases). CDR3 size: 16 residues. From germline, CDR1 is SGHTA and CDR2 FQGNSA. V was trimmed by 5 bases and J by 1 base, leaving 17 bases between them. CDR3 residues: CASSPMGGRRQETQYF. The CDR3 DNA is TGTGCCAGCAGCCCTATGGGGGGGCGCCGCCAAGAGACCCAGTACTTC.

This chain joins TRBV24-1 and TRBJ2-5, with D perhaps TRBD1 (5 bases). The CDR3 is made up of 13 amino acids. Germline V CDR1 and CDR2: KGHDR, SFDVKD. V was shortened by 3 bases and J by 4 bases, with 8 bases between the two germline ends. CDR3 DNA: TGTGCCACCAGTGATGCAGGGTTAGAGACCCAGTACTTC. This sequence encodes CATSDAGLETQYF.

The chain joins TRBV19 to TRBJ2-1; 15 bases map to TRBD2. Per germline, CDR1 LNHDA and CDR2 SQIVND (reference sequence). The CDR3 has 18 amino acids. The ends lost 4 bases at V and 0 bases at J; junction bases unmatched: 4. CDR3 nucleotide sequence: TGTGCCAGTAGTACCGGACTAGCGGGGGGGTACTCCTACAATGAGCAGTTCTTC. Its translation: CASSTGLAGGYSYNEQFF.

The chain uses TRBV15 and TRBJ2-7, with 11 bases matching TRBD2. J was trimmed by 2 bases and V by 0 bases; bases with no gene match: 0. Looked up from germline, CDR1 is LNHNV and CDR2 is YYDKDF (reference sequence). The CDR3 has 15 residues. The CDR3 loop is CATSRDSGRAYEQYF. The CDR3 DNA follows: TGTGCCACCAGCAGAGATAGCGGGAGGGCCTACGAGCAGTACTTC.

CDR3 residues: CASSQGVGGSDQPQHF. The DNA of the CDR3 is TGCGCCAGCAGCCAAGGAGTGGGGGGGTCGGATCAGCCCCAGCATTTT. This rearrangement joins TRBV4-1 to TRBJ1-5, with D tentatively TRBD1 (5 bases). Looked up from germline, CDR1 is MGHRA and CDR2 is YSYEKL. The CDR3 totals 16 residues. The V end was cut by 1 base, the J end by 5 bases, with 15 bases between.